The entry below describes one T cell receptor (beta chain). In Cohort 3, a recovered donor had either two negative PCRs, clearance, or symptom resolution. Original analysis: Estimates of nucleated cell counts were drawn from the amplification of reference gene primers. The table came from immunoSEQ multiplex PCR; TCRdb's copy has only in-frame clones and leaves some out. That table gives V, J and clone size, and the DNA gave D and trimming. Of some 250,000 clones listed, approximately 90% are singletons. These data are taken from a study of blood T cell repertoires in COVID-19. The germline V gene encodes CDR1 SGDLS and CDR2 YYNGEE. The CDR3 spans 13 residues. Trimming removed 1 base from V and 1 base from J, with 5 bases in between.

Sequenced sample: PBMCs or T cells enriched from blood (not recorded which). This TCR derives from a man aged 35 to 55 who had recovered from COVID-19. The rearrangement links TRBV9 to TRBJ1-1; D gene uncertain. CDR3 coding DNA: TGTGCCAGCAGCGTATTCAAGAACACTGAAGCTTTCTTT. It is translated as CASSVFKNTEAFF. The variable domain in full, with the rest retrieved from reference TRBV9 and TRBJ1-1, is DSGVTQTPKHLITATGQRVTLRCSPRSGDLSVYWYQQSLDQGLQFLIQYYNGEERAKGNILERFSAQQFPDLHSELNLSSLELGDSALYFCASSVFKNTEAFFGQGTRLTVV.